A single sample gave rise to the 27 T cell receptor beta chains below, sequenced in a study of long-term antiretroviral therapy in people with HIV. At survey level, the immunoSEQ assay was run in its v3.0 version. Libraries were prepared by immunoSEQ multiplex PCR; TCRdb keeps only in-frame clonotypes and omits some of them. There are fewer than 40,000 clones in the sample; roughly nine tenths occur only once, and under 4.5% lies in the top ten. Sequenced here: unsorted PBMCs, sampled 1.2 years after starting antiretroviral therapy. Every receptor here comes from a woman aged 45-59 years with HIV.

The CDR3 nucleotides are TGTGCCAGCAGCCACGACCAGTGGGACACTGAAGCTTTCTTT. Amino acids: CASSHDQWDTEAFF. This chain joins TRBV5-4 and TRBJ1-1, with unresolved D. The V gene's germline CDR1 is SGHNT and CDR2 YYREEE (reference sequence). Deletions cut 4 bases from V and 3 bases from J, with 13 bases between. The CDR3 length is 14 residues.

The CDR3 loop reads CASSLRGRDPHNSPLHF. The CDR3 nucleotides are TGTGCCAGCAGTTTAAGGGGAAGGGATCCCCATAATTCACCCCTCCACTTT. V is TRBV27 and J is TRBJ1-6, with D possibly matching TRBD1 (5 bases). V was cut by 2 bases and J by 5 bases, with 16 bases left in between. Germline loops: CDR1 MNHEY, CDR2 SMNVEV (reference sequence). This CDR3 is 17 amino acids long.

The chain couples TRBV6-5 to TRBJ1-5; D is possibly TRBD1 (5 bases). The germline V and J ends were trimmed by 6 bases and 1 base, with 13 bases remaining between them. CDR3 length equals 15 residues. Germline assignment: CDR1 MNHEY and CDR2 SVGAGI. CDR3 sequence: CASRSGTASNQPQHF. CDR3 nucleotides: TGTGCCAGCAGATCCGGGACGGCCAGCAATCAGCCCCAGCATTTT.

The V and J genes are TRBV4-1 and TRBJ1-4; 7 bases map to TRBD1. Germline V CDR1 and CDR2: MGHRA, YSYEKL. The V and J ends lost 3 bases and 6 bases, in that order; junction bases with no gene match: 10. CDR3 size: 16 residues. The CDR3 sequence is CASSHTGADRDEKLFF. The CDR3 DNA reads TGCGCCAGCAGCCATACAGGGGCCGACAGGGATGAAAAACTGTTTTTT.

This sequence joins TRBV12-5 and TRBJ1-6; D uncertain. The V end lost 5 bases, the J end lost 5 bases, and 10 bases lay between the germline ends. The CDR3 extends over 14 amino acids. CDR1 and CDR2 from the germline V gene are LGHNT and FRNRAP. As DNA, the CDR3 is TGTGCTAGTGGTGAGAACAGAAATAATTCACCCCTCCACTTT. Amino acid sequence: CASGENRNNSPLHF.

The rearrangement uses TRBV6-4 and TRBJ2-2, with D possibly being TRBD1 (6 bases). From germline, CDR1 is MRHNA and CDR2 SNTAGT. Trimming took off 3 bases at V and 6 bases at J, with 14 bases between the two ends. The CDR3 has 15 amino acids. CDR3 in DNA: TGTGCCAGCAGTGAACAGGGATTGGGTGCCGGGGAGCTGTTTTTT. It encodes CASSEQGLGAGELFF.

This chain uses TRBV7-3 with TRBJ2-3, with D possibly TRBD2 on 5 matching bases. Deletions cut 2 bases from V and 6 bases from J, with 12 bases between. CDR1 SGHTA and CDR2 FQGTGA come from the germline V gene. CDR3 size: 14 residues. CDR3 region: CASSLEADWDTQYF. The CDR3 coding sequence is TGTGCCAGCAGCTTAGAAGCGGACTGGGATACGCAGTATTTT.

The chain joins TRBV4-1 to TRBJ2-7, with 7 nucleotides matching TRBD2. The CDR3 has 15 residues. Per germline, CDR1 MGHRA and CDR2 YSYEKL. V was clipped by 0 bases and J by 4 bases; unmatched bases: 6. CDR3 residues: CASSQDASGVYEQYF. The CDR3 region has the DNA TGCGCCAGCAGCCAAGATGCCAGCGGGGTTTACGAGCAGTACTTC.

J is TRBJ1-5 and V is TRBV30; D gene unclear. Germline V gives CDR1 GTSNPN, CDR2 SVGIG (reference sequence). The CDR3 contains 12 residues. V lost 5 bases, J lost 7 bases, and 12 bases lay in between. CDR3 nucleotides: TGTGCCTGGGGGGATAAGGGCCAGCCCCAGCATTTT. Translating it yields CAWGDKGQPQHF. The full variable domain, in which reference TRBV30 and TRBJ1-5 provide the parts outside the CDR3, is SQTIHQWPATLVQPVGSPLSLECTVEGTSNPNLYWYRQAAGRGLQLLFYSVGIGQISSEVPQNLSASRPQDRQFILSSKKLLLSDSGFYLCAWGDKGQPQHFGDGTRLSIL.

J is TRBJ1-1 and V is TRBV19; unclear D gene. Germline V gene lookup returns CDR1 LNHDA and CDR2 SQIVND (reference sequence). Trimming shortened V by 11 bases and J by 1 base, and 14 bases separated the two germline ends. The CDR3 spans 13 residues. The chain's CDR3 is CACTPERNTEAFF. DNA for the CDR3: TGTGCCTGCACTCCGGAACGGAACACTGAAGCTTTCTTT.

The chain links TRBV6-6 to TRBJ1-2, with TRBD1 matching over 7 bases. Germline V gives CDR1 MNHNY, CDR2 SVGAGI (reference sequence). The V segment lost 2 bases and the J segment 5 bases; nucleotides outside the gene matches: 8. CDR3 length: 15 residues. The CDR3 loop is CASSYPTGTAYGYTF. CDR3 sequence (DNA): TGTGCCAGCAGTTACCCAACCGGGACAGCATATGGCTACACCTTC.

V and J are TRBV5-1 and TRBJ2-1; the match to TRBD2 covers 12 bases. Losses at the gene ends were 4 bases for V and 6 bases for J; bases not matched to a gene: 5. This CDR3 region has 15 residues. Germline V lookup: CDR1 SGHRS, CDR2 YFSETQ. In DNA, the CDR3 is TGCGCCAGCAGCCGGACTAGCGGGGTTGGCAATGAGCAGTTCTTC. Translation gives CASSRTSGVGNEQFF.

V is TRBV5-1 and J is TRBJ2-1; 8 nucleotides agree with TRBD1. CDR3 length: 15 amino acids. The germline gives CDR1 SGHRS, CDR2 YFSETQ. Trimming took 4 bases from V and 5 from J; bases not matched to a gene: 8. The CDR3 loop reads CASSQQGGGDNEQFF. The CDR3 DNA follows: TGCGCCAGCAGCCAACAGGGGGGTGGGGACAATGAGCAGTTCTTC.

V and J are TRBV4-2 and TRBJ2-6; D remains unclear. With 0 bases removed from V and 7 bases from J, the gap between germline ends came to 16 bases. The CDR3 spans 17 residues. The germline V gene encodes CDR1 LGHNA and CDR2 YNFKEQ. CDR3 residues: CASSQDRSGKSANVLTF. The CDR3 bases are TGTGCCAGCAGCCAAGATAGGTCGGGCAAAAGCGCCAACGTCCTGACTTTC.

This clone was detected only once. Relative to the germline gene, one junction end is altered; a read error may explain this. The chain recombines TRBV7-7 with TRBJ2-5, with D hard to call. CDR1 is SSHAT and CDR2 is FNYEAQ in the germline V gene (reference sequence). The CDR3 length is 14 residues. CDR3: CASSSLGSQETQYF. The CDR3 coding sequence is TGTGCTAGCAGCTCCCTAGGATCCCAAGAGACCCAGTACTTC.

J is TRBJ2-3 and V is TRBV19; the match to TRBD2 covers 10 bases. V lost 4 bases, J lost 3 bases, and 4 bases stayed unmatched. The CDR3 is 15 amino acids. Germline V lookup: CDR1 LNHDA, CDR2 SQIVND (reference sequence). CDR3 in amino acids: CASSSPGLATDTQYF. The DNA for the CDR3 is TGTGCCAGTAGTAGTCCGGGACTAGCGACAGATACGCAGTATTTT.

The chain recombines TRBV4-3 with TRBJ2-2; a weak D match, TRBD1 (6 bases). The CDR3 sequence is 13 residues long. Germline loops: CDR1 LGHNA, CDR2 YSLEER. V lost 5 bases and J 4 bases, leaving 8 bases between the germline ends. CDR3 loop: CASSAQGTGELFF. The DNA of the CDR3 is TGCGCCAGCAGCGCACAGGGCACCGGGGAGCTGTTTTTT.

The chain employs TRBV5-8 and TRBJ1-5; 7 bases line up with TRBD1. CDR3 length: 14 amino acids. The V gene end was trimmed by 7 bases and the J gene end by 6 bases; junction bases not matched to a gene: 10. The germline gives CDR1 SGHTS, CDR2 YDEGEE. The CDR3, as DNA: TGTGCCAGCCCCTTCGGCAGGGGGGGTCAGCCCCAGCATTTT. This translates into CASPFGRGGQPQHF.

This chain uses TRBV13 with TRBJ1-2, with TRBD1 as a possible D gene (6 bases). V was pared by 0 bases and J by 1 base, with 15 bases between. The CDR3 covers 17 residues. Germline V gene data show CDR1 as PRHDT and CDR2 as FYEKMQ (reference sequence). The DNA for the CDR3 is TGTGCCAGCAGCTTAGGCCGGGACACAGACCTTAACTATGGCTACACCTTC. Its translation is CASSLGRDTDLNYGYTF.

V usage is TRBV5-1 and J usage is TRBJ1-1, with D possibly being TRBD1 (5 bases). CDR1 is SGHRS, CDR2 YFSETQ, per germline. The CDR3 totals 17 residues. V lost 4 bases and J 5 bases, leaving 24 bases between the germline ends. CDR3: CASSGSGTQSPRTEAFF. The CDR3 region has the DNA TGCGCCAGCAGCGGTTCCGGGACTCAATCACCAAGGACTGAAGCTTTCTTT.

This chain joins TRBV29-1 and TRBJ1-5; 8 bases map to TRBD1. J was trimmed by 1 base and V by 5 bases; bases with no gene match: 1. In germline, CDR1 is SQVTM, CDR2 ANQGSEA. The CDR3 extends over 13 amino acids. The CDR3 reads CSVRTGSNQPQHF. CDR3 sequence (DNA): TGCAGCGTTCGGACAGGGAGCAATCAGCCCCAGCATTTT.

Here the CDR3 reads CASSLDKIGELFF. CDR3 coding DNA: TGTGCCAGCAGCCTAGATAAAATCGGGGAGCTGTTTTTT. The chain is built from TRBV7-3 and TRBJ2-2; D remains unclear. Germline CDR1 SGHTA, CDR2 FQGTGA. The CDR3 has 13 residues. Trimming stripped 5 bases from V and 7 bases from J, with 11 bases between.

V gene TRBV5-4 combines with J gene TRBJ2-7, with D unresolved. Germline CDR1 reads SGHNT; CDR2 reads YYREEE (reference sequence). V lost 1 base, J lost 0 bases, and 11 bases lay in between. The CDR3 loop spans 15 amino acids. DNA for the CDR3: TGTGCCAGCAGCTTGTCGGTGGACCGCTCCTACGAGCAGTACTTC. This sequence encodes CASSLSVDRSYEQYF.

The CDR3 region is CASSPNRVGAQYF. The CDR3 DNA reads TGTGCCAGCTCACCAAACAGGGTGGGGGCCCAGTACTTC. The chain is built from TRBV18 and TRBJ2-5, with D tentatively TRBD1 (6 bases). Germline V gene data show CDR1 as KGHSH and CDR2 as LQKENI. V was cut by 2 bases and J by 9 bases, with 13 bases left in between. The CDR3 is made up of 13 amino acids.

V gene TRBV5-6 combines with J gene TRBJ2-7, with D uncertain. V was clipped by 2 bases and J by 2 bases, with 8 bases between them. The CDR3 is made up of 13 amino acids. Per the germline V gene, CDR1 is SGHDT and CDR2 is YYEEEE. The CDR3 nucleotides are TGTGCCAGCAGCTTTCGTCAGGCCTACGAGCAGTACTTC. This gives the protein CASSFRQAYEQYF.

The table lists this clone with a few counts. V and J are TRBV11-2 and TRBJ2-7; D unresolved. The germline V gene has CDR1 SGHAT and CDR2 FQNNGV. V was shortened by 5 bases and J by 9 bases, with 17 bases between the two germline ends. The CDR3 contains 13 residues. CDR3 protein: CASSQELQVRQYF. The CDR3 nucleotides read TGTGCCAGCAGCCAAGAACTCCAGGTCCGGCAGTACTTC.

The V call is TRBV27, the J call TRBJ1-3, with 9 positions matching TRBD1. The trim removed 5 bases at V and 4 bases at J, leaving 9 bases unmatched. Germline CDR1 reads MNHEY; CDR2 reads SMNVEV (reference sequence). The CDR3 extends over 16 amino acids. CDR3 protein: CASSPWTGEAGNTIYF. The CDR3 region has the DNA TGTGCCAGCAGTCCGTGGACAGGGGAAGCAGGAAACACCATATATTTT.